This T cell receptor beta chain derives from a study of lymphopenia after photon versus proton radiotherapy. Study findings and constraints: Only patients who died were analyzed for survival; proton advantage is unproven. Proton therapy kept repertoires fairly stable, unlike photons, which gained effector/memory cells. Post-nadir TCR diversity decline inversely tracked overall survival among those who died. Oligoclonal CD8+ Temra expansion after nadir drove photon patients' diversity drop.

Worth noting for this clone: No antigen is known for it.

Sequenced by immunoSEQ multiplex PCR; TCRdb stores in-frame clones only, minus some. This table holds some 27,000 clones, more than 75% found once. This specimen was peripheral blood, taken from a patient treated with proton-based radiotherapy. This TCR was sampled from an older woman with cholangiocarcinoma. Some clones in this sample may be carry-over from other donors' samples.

The CDR3 DNA is TGTGCCAGCAGCTTAGTCTCTGGGACTAGCGGGAGGCACAATGAGCAGTTCTTC. Its translation: CASSLVSGTSGRHNEQFF. The chain joins TRBV7-2 to TRBJ2-1; TRBD2 aligns across 15 bases. V gave up 1 base and J gave up 5 bases; unmatched junction bases: 6. The CDR3 contains 18 residues. CDR1 is SGHTA, CDR2 FQGNSA, per germline.